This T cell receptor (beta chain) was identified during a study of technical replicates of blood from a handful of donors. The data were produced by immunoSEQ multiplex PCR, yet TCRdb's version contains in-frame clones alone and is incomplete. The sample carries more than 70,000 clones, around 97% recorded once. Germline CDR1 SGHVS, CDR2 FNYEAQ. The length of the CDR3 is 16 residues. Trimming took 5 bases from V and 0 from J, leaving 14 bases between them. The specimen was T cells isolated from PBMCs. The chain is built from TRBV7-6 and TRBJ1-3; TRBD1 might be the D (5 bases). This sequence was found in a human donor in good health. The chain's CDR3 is CASSPLTDNSGNTIYF. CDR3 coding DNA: TGTGCCAGCAGCCCGTTGACGGACAACTCTGGAAACACCATATATTTT.